This paragraph reports one TCR beta chain. This clone's antigen is unknown. Per-base quality was not reported, and no clone a single base away is much larger than it. The data stem from a study of cytomegalovirus exposure and HLA in healthy donors (dated by TCRdb to between 2016 and 2019). Regarding the complete study: An earlier analysis of approximately 640 of the donors reported 250 to 300 Gb of sequence data and roughly 100 million unique TCR beta sequences from some 180 million T cells. An early release covering about 600 HLA-typed donors comprised roughly 300 gigabases of sequencing data and around 80 million unique TCR sequences. Of the approximately 400 genotyped donors, roughly 76% were placed in the genetic ancestry cluster associated with self-reported Caucasian donors. The aim of the study was to test whether cataloging public T cell receptors could identify signatures of past pathogen exposure. The study profiled the T cell repertoires of 666 subjects by immunosequencing and related them to cytomegalovirus serostatus. In addition to the first cohort of roughly 670 subjects, a separate validation cohort of 100 to 150 different subjects was used. The study combined high-throughput TCR immunosequencing, statistical association of individual TCRs with disease status, and machine learning to predict cytomegalovirus infection status. A later analysis re-analyzed previously published TCR beta repertoires from 666 donors and added high-resolution HLA genotyping to study TCR occurrence patterns. In the later analysis, no new phenotypic data were used to find candidate immune exposures; instead, reliance was placed on TCR beta sequences and their occurrence across donors. In an earlier analysis of 500 to 650 of the donors, high-throughput TCR beta sequencing was used to judge whether each TCR beta V gene segment behaved as functional or pseudogenic. Donor age, sex, ethnicity and CMV serostatus were compiled together with the repertoire data. A later genetic analysis took genome-wide SNP genotypes for about 55% of the 666 donors and used that subset as a discovery cohort. All discovery cohort repertoires had been generated on a single sequencing platform. Class I and class II HLA loci were covered by the typing at four-digit resolution. Typing coverage differed by locus: A, B, C, DRB1 and DQB1 were typed in roughly 620-640 donors, DQA1 in about 500, DPA1 in 606, and DPB1 in just under 490. Because of strong linkage in the cohort, roughly five DR-DQ haplotypes were treated as single units for association and clustering. Among 300 to 500 genotyped donors of the cohort, an average of around 250,000 unique TCR beta nucleotide sequences was sequenced per donor, of which approximately 18% were non-productive.

CDR1 is given as LNHNV and CDR2 as YYDKDF, both from the germline V gene (reference sequence). The CDR3, from cysteine to phenylalanine, totals 13 residues. Of all the DNA, just the CDR3 is kept, 39 bases in frame from base 1. V drops 3 bases and J drops 1 base, leaving 5 bases in between. The cohort consisted of 600 to 750 healthy bone marrow donors. All cohort members were sampled while nominally healthy, although unrecorded immune exposures were likely present. The donor was CMV seronegative and was included in the group of about 350 seronegative cohort members. A peripheral blood sample was provided by each donor, and peripheral blood mononuclear cells were used for TCR beta sequencing. Genomic DNA extraction from the blood cell samples was performed with the Qiagen DNeasy Blood Extraction Kit. The study at large found these results: Because HLA typing was missing for some donors at each locus, association tests included only the typed subset. The authors suggested that the approach could potentially be generalized to other disease states and immunological phenotypes. Some 16 rarely observed V segments, including chromosome 9 orphons, were excluded from the earlier analysis of a few hundred of the donors because counts were too low. According to a later analysis, TCR association rates differed among HLA loci, with DRB1 alleles showing the most associated TCRs and HLA-C alleles showing the fewest. In both the original and validation cohorts, the classifier was reported to diagnose cytomegalovirus status with high specificity and sensitivity. Only TCR beta chains were sequenced in this cohort, and the absence of alpha or paired-chain data limited detectable features. Strong co-occurrence of HLA alleles, especially DR and DQ, made assigning TCR associations to individual alleles difficult. Some IMGT-functional V segments, including TRBV6-2 and TRBV6-3, could not be distinguished by the 87-base-pair reads and were therefore excluded. An earlier analysis of approximately 500 of the donors showed that most TCR beta V segments appeared in productive rearrangements either about 87% or about 30% of the time, which broadly matched IMGT annotations. The study gave a list of some 150 TCR beta chains associated with cytomegalovirus. Most TCR sequences were observed very rarely across donors, whereas some public TCRs were present in many individuals. According to a later analysis, most CMV-associated TCR beta chains appeared to be HLA-restricted, and the HLA associations seemed to be driven largely by CMV exposure. In a later genetic analysis, fewer N-insertions in productive TCRs were reported among donors in an Asian-associated ancestry cluster than the 666-donor mean. Presence/absence analyses assumed roughly uniform sequencing depth across donors, an assumption that may not hold. In a later analysis, HLA-associated TCR beta chains showed more clonal expansion and lower generation probabilities than non-associated chains that were equally common. A later analysis reported that several top co-occurrence clusters appeared linked to parvovirus B19, influenza, CMV and Epstein-Barr virus. Immune exposure information for the cohort was limited to CMV serostatus. The sequencing pipeline was judged likely to have produced a cluster of highly shared sequence variants as a technical artifact. In a later analysis, around 17,000 TCR beta sequences were associated with specific HLA alleles at a false discovery rate of 0.05. In a later genetic analysis, a missense DCLRE1C variant was associated with V-gene and J-gene trimming of TCR beta chains, and the association was replicated in an independent cohort. Correlated functional status among segregating V segments might reflect linkage disequilibrium, but an unknown experimental factor could not be ruled out. A further reported finding was that TCR beta sequences accurately predicted the HLA-A and HLA-B alleles for most subjects in the first cohort. Three of the identified cytomegalovirus-associated TCR beta chains were confirmed in vitro to be specific for cytomegalovirus antigens.

Library generation was performed with the immunoSEQ multiplex PCR assay. A mixture of 60 forward primers for TCR Vbeta segments and 13 reverse primers for TCR Jbeta segments was used in the multiplex PCR. The CDR3 region of rearranged TCR beta genes was amplified from genomic DNA by a multiplex PCR assay. Amplified TCR beta libraries were sequenced as 87-base-pair reads on the Illumina HiSeq System. Per the source publication's procedure: Across the roughly 640 repertoires, a later analysis counted 80 million or so unique TCR beta chains, about 10 million of which were shared by at least two donors. Raw reads were error-corrected and collapsed into unique sequences with a nearest-neighbor algorithm that merged closely related sequences to remove PCR and sequencing errors. Alignment of CDR3 sequences to IMGT reference sequences was used to assign V, D and J gene segments. For a sequence to be retained, a match of at least six nucleotides to both a V gene segment and a J gene segment was required. Rearrangements were classified as productive when the CDR3 lacked stop codons and remained in frame with V and J, and all other rearrangements were classified as non-productive. CDR3 was defined by IMGT convention, running from the second conserved V-encoded cysteine to the conserved J-encoded phenylalanine. Sequences without an unambiguous match to a single V gene segment were excluded from the earlier analysis of about 630 of the donors. In an earlier analysis of about 590 of the donors, a V segment was called functional when productive rearrangements were above 56.7%, and segregating when the standard deviation between donors exceeded 5%. A statistical classification framework was developed to diagnose cytomegalovirus status using the catalog of TCR beta chain sequences. A later analysis assigned V and J genes by comparing TCR nucleotide sequences with IMGT/GENE-DB human TR gene sequences. In a later analysis, CDR3 sequences and most-parsimonious VDJ recombination scenarios were assigned using the TCRdist pipeline. In a later analysis, each TCR beta chain was defined by its CDR3 amino acid sequence together with its V-gene family, and reads lacking a unique V-gene family were excluded. As a way to deal with suspected cross-contamination and a sequencing artifact, a later analysis dropped hundreds of nucleotide sequences that were highly shared and had low generation probability. In a later analysis, a clonal expansion index was calculated for each public chain from normalized within-repertoire ranks of inferred template counts. In a later analysis, generation probabilities were computed using a VDJ recombination model fitted to out-of-frame rearrangements, and the results were checked against IGoR. Hypergeometric tests were used in a later analysis to score TCR-TCR, TCR-HLA and TCR-CMV co-occurrence, with a repertoire-size bias correction applied to the TCR pairs. False discovery rates were estimated in a later analysis by permuting HLA or CMV assignments 20 times. A later analysis grouped co-occurring TCRs with DBSCAN, adding TCRdist sequence similarity when clustering within HLA-allele-positive subsets. Repertoires with fewer than 30,000 or more than 120,000 public chains were left out of co-occurrence clustering, as were several repertoires with anomalous nucleotide sharing. In its TCRdb copy, this immuneACCESS table keeps in-frame sequences only and misses some clones. Where compared with another copy, unresolved V genes explain less than half of these, and the others have no known cause. V, J and clone size are those of that table, while D and trimming were read from the DNA. The sample yields about 93,000 clones; approximately 72% were counted once. About 3.5% of the sample goes to the ten largest clones.

This chain is built from TRBV15 and TRBJ2-3; the D segment cannot be called with confidence. Sample: PBMCs. The sequence derives from a woman in her 40s in good health and CMV-seronegative. The CDR3 has the sequence CATSRSGTDTQYF. The DNA is as follows: TGTGCCACCAGCAGGTCTGGCACAGATACGCAGTATTTT. This CDR3, with the reference TRBV15 and TRBJ2-3 proteins standing in past its ends, gives the full variable domain DAMVIQNPRYQVTQFGKPVTLSCSQTLNHNVMYWYQQKSSQAPKLLFHYYDKDFNNEADTPDNFQSRRPNTSFCFLDIRSPGLGDTAMYLCATSRSGTDTQYFGPGTRLTVL.